This is a list of T cell receptor beta chains from one sample in a study of T cell responses to AZD1222 COVID-19 vaccine. Assay used: immunoSEQ multiplex PCR; TCRdb lists only in-frame clones, some missing. The sample yields over 110,000 clones, roughly 91% seen once. The sample in question was peripheral blood, obtained on day 0 of AZD1222 vaccination. The receptors come from an adult in good health. The CDR3 runs from the conserved cysteine through the conserved F or W. Each record gives: CDR3 length, J gene, D gene, clone size, V gene, CDR3 protein, CDR3 DNA. D genes are given only for firm matches. Size tells how often a clone was seen (once, few, many) or the class of an expanded clone, and some rows leave it out.

CDR3 length: 12
J gene: TRBJ1-2
D gene: NA
clone size: NA
V gene: TRBV12-3/TRBV12-4
CDR3 protein: CASSLNNYGYTF
CDR3 DNA: TGTGCCAGCAGTTTAAATAACTATGGCTACACCTTC

CDR3 length: 14
J gene: TRBJ2-7
D gene: TRBD1
clone size: NA
V gene: TRBV4-3
CDR3 protein: CASSPGTGFYEQYF
CDR3 DNA: TGCGCCAGCAGCCCCGGGACAGGGTTCTACGAGCAGTACTTC

CDR3 length: 13
J gene: TRBJ2-2
D gene: NA
clone size: NA
V gene: TRBV6-2/TRBV6-3
CDR3 protein: CASSPARAGELFF
CDR3 DNA: TGTGCCAGCAGCCCTGCAAGGGCCGGGGAGCTGTTTTTT

CDR3 length: 11
J gene: TRBJ2-7
D gene: NA
clone size: NA
V gene: TRBV6-2/TRBV6-3
CDR3 protein: CASSDTYEQYF
CDR3 DNA: TGTGCCAGCAGTGACACCTACGAGCAGTACTTC

CDR3 length: 19
J gene: TRBJ2-1
D gene: NA
clone size: NA
V gene: TRBV9
CDR3 protein: CASSPQTPTRPNFYNEQFF
CDR3 DNA: TGTGCCAGCAGCCCCCAGACTCCGACGCGCCCAAACTTCTACAATGAGCAGTTCTTC

CDR3 length: 16
J gene: TRBJ2-2
D gene: NA
clone size: NA
V gene: TRBV5-6
CDR3 protein: CASSRVGAMDTGELFF
CDR3 DNA: TGTGCCAGCAGCCGGGTGGGGGCGATGGACACCGGGGAGCTGTTTTTT

CDR3 length: 13
J gene: TRBJ1-5
D gene: NA
clone size: NA
V gene: TRBV10-3
CDR3 protein: CAISEAGMKPQHF
CDR3 DNA: TGTGCCATCAGTGAGGCAGGGATGAAGCCCCAGCATTTT

CDR3 length: 15
J gene: TRBJ2-7
D gene: NA
clone size: NA
V gene: TRBV6-5
CDR3 protein: CASKFNREAFYEQYF
CDR3 DNA: TGTGCCAGCAAATTTAACAGGGAAGCCTTTTACGAGCAGTACTTC

CDR3 length: 16
J gene: TRBJ2-1
D gene: TRBD2
clone size: NA
V gene: TRBV2
CDR3 protein: CASSARLAGVVNEQFF
CDR3 DNA: TGTGCCAGCAGTGCGCGACTAGCGGGAGTGGTGAATGAGCAGTTCTTC

CDR3 length: 15
J gene: TRBJ1-5
D gene: TRBD1
clone size: NA
V gene: TRBV10-3
CDR3 protein: CAIGSGTGVHQPQHF
CDR3 DNA: TGTGCCATCGGATCCGGGACAGGGGTTCATCAGCCCCAGCATTTT

CDR3 length: 12
J gene: TRBJ1-2
D gene: NA
clone size: NA
V gene: TRBV30
CDR3 protein: CAWSVGGYGYTF
CDR3 DNA: TGTGCCTGGAGTGTGGGTGGTTATGGCTACACCTTC

CDR3 length: 16
J gene: TRBJ2-7
D gene: TRBD2
clone size: once
V gene: TRBV20-1
CDR3 protein: CSASRPPGGSSYEQYF
CDR3 DNA: TGCAGTGCTAGTAGGCCCCCTGGCGGGAGCTCCTACGAGCAGTACTTC

CDR3 length: 15
J gene: TRBJ1-3
D gene: TRBD1
clone size: NA
V gene: TRBV5-5
CDR3 protein: CASSIDRGSGNTIYF
CDR3 DNA: TGTGCCAGCAGCATAGACAGGGGCTCTGGAAACACCATATATTTT

CDR3 length: 14
J gene: TRBJ2-1
D gene: TRBD2
clone size: NA
V gene: TRBV10-3
CDR3 protein: CAINQASGGNEQFF
CDR3 DNA: TGTGCCATCAATCAGGCTAGCGGGGGCAATGAGCAGTTCTTC

CDR3 length: 13
J gene: TRBJ1-1
D gene: TRBD1
clone size: NA
V gene: TRBV19
CDR3 protein: CASSTGTDTEAFF
CDR3 DNA: TGTGCCAGTAGCACAGGGACAGACACTGAAGCTTTCTTT

CDR3 length: 16
J gene: TRBJ2-2
D gene: TRBD1
clone size: once
V gene: TRBV18
CDR3 protein: CASSPGQGAVTGELFF
CDR3 DNA: TGTGCCAGCTCTCCAGGACAGGGGGCCGTCACCGGGGAGCTGTTTTTT

CDR3 length: 14
J gene: TRBJ1-1
D gene: NA
clone size: NA
V gene: TRBV11-2
CDR3 protein: CASSLGRANTEAFF
CDR3 DNA: TGTGCCAGCAGCTTAGGGCGAGCGAACACTGAAGCTTTCTTT

CDR3 length: 16
J gene: TRBJ2-3
D gene: TRBD2
clone size: NA
V gene: TRBV9
CDR3 protein: CASSVGAGESADTQYF
CDR3 DNA: TGTGCCAGCAGCGTTGGGGCGGGAGAATCCGCAGATACGCAGTATTTT

CDR3 length: 16
J gene: TRBJ1-1
D gene: TRBD1
clone size: NA
V gene: TRBV18
CDR3 protein: CASSPRGGGGYTEAFF
CDR3 DNA: TGTGCCAGCTCACCACGGGGAGGGGGCGGATACACTGAAGCTTTCTTT

CDR3 length: 14
J gene: TRBJ2-7
D gene: NA
clone size: NA
V gene: TRBV9
CDR3 protein: CASSLGPSSYEQYF
CDR3 DNA: TGTGCCAGCAGCCTAGGTCCGAGCTCCTACGAGCAGTACTTC

CDR3 length: 16
J gene: TRBJ1-2
D gene: TRBD1
clone size: NA
V gene: TRBV6-5
CDR3 protein: CASSYGGDSLNSGYTF
CDR3 DNA: TGTGCCAGCAGTTATGGGGGGGACAGCCTTAACTCTGGCTACACCTTC

CDR3 length: 15
J gene: TRBJ1-1
D gene: NA
clone size: NA
V gene: TRBV6-5
CDR3 protein: CASSYGMGRNTEAFF
CDR3 DNA: TGTGCCAGCAGTTACGGGATGGGCCGGAACACTGAAGCTTTCTTT

CDR3 length: 15
J gene: TRBJ1-1
D gene: TRBD1
clone size: NA
V gene: TRBV9
CDR3 protein: CASSVAGTGATEAFF
CDR3 DNA: TGTGCCAGCAGCGTTGCCGGGACAGGGGCCACTGAAGCTTTCTTT